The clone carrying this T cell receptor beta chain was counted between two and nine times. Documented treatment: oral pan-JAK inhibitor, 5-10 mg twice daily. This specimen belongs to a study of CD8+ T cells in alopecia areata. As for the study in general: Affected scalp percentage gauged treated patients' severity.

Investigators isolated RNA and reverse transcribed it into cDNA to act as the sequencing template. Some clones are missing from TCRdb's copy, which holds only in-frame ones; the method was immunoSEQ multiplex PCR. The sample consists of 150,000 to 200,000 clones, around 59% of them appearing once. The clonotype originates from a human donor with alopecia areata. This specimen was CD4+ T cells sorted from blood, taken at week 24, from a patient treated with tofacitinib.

The CDR3, as DNA: TGTGCCAGCAGCCCGGACAGAAAAATCGCCCCACCAAACATTCAGTACTTC. Translating it yields CASSPDRKIAPPNIQYF. The chain employs TRBV5-6 and TRBJ2-4; a possible D gene is TRBD1 (6 bases). The germline CDR1 and CDR2 sequences are SGHDT and YYEEEE. The ends were cut back, 4 bases at V and 6 bases at J, with 23 bases in the middle. The CDR3 length is 17 residues.